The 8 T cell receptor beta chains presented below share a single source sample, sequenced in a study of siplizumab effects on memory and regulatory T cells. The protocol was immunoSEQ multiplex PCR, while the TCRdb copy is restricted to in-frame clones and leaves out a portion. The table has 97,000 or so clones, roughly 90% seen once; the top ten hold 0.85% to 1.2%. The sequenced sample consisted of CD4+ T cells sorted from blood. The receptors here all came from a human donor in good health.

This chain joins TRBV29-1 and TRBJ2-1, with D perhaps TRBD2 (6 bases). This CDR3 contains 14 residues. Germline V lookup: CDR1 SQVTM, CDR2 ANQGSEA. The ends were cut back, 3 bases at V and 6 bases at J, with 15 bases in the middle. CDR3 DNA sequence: TGCAGCGTTGATCGCGGGATCTTCGGCAATGAGCAGTTCTTC. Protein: CSVDRGIFGNEQFF.

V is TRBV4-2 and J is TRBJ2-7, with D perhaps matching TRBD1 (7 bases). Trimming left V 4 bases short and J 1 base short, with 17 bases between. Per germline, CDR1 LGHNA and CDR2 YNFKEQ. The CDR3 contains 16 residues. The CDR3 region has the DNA TGTGCCAGCAGCCGAGGACTATCGGGACAGTCCTACGAGCAGTACTTC. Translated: CASSRGLSGQSYEQYF.

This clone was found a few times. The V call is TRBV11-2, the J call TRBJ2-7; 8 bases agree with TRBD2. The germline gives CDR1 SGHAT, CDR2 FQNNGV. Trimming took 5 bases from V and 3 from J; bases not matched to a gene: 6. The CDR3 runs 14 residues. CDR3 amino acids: CASSTSGMGYEQYF. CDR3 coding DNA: TGTGCCAGCAGCACTAGCGGAATGGGCTACGAGCAGTACTTC.

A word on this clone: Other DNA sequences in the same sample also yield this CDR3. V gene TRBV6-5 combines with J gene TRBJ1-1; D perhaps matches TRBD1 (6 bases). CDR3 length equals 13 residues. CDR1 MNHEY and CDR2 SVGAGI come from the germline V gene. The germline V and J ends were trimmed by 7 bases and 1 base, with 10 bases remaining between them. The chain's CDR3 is CASTKTGNTEAFF. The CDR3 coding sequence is TGTGCCAGCACCAAGACAGGGAACACTGAAGCTTTCTTT.

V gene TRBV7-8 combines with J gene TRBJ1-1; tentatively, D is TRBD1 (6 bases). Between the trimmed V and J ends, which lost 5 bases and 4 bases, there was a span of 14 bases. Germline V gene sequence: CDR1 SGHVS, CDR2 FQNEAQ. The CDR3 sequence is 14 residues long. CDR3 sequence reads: CASSPGAVGTEAFF. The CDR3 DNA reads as TGTGCCAGCAGCCCGGGGGCGGTTGGCACTGAAGCTTTCTTT.

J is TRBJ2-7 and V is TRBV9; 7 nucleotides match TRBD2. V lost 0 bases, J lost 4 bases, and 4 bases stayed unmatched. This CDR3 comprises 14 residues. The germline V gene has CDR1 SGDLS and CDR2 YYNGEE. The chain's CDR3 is CASSVGGSLYEQYF. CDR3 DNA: TGTGCCAGCAGCGTAGGCGGGAGCTTGTACGAGCAGTACTTC.

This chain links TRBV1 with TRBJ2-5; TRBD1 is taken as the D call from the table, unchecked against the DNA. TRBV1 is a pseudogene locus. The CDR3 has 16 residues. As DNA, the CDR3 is TGCACCAGCAGCCAAGGACACAATATCTATAAAGAGACCCAGTACTTC. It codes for CTSSQGHNIYKETQYF.

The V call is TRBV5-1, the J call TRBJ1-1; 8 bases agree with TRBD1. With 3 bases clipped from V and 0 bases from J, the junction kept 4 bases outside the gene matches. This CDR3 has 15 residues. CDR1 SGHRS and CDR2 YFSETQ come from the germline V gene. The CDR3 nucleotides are TGCGCCAGCAGCTGGACAGGGAAAATGAACACTGAAGCTTTCTTT. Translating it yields CASSWTGKMNTEAFF.